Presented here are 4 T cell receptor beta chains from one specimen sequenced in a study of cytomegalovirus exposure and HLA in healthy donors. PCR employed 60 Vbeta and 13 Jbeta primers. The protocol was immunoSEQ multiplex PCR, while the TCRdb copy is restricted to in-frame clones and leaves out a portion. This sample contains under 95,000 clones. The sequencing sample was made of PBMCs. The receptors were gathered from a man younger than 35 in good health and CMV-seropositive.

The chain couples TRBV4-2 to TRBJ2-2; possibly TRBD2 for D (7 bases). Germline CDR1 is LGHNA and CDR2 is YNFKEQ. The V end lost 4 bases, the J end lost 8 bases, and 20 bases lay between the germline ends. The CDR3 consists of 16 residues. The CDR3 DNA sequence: TGTGCCAGCAGCCCTGAGGGGGGGGCCTGGGCAGGGGAGCTGTTTTTT. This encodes CASSPEGGAWAGELFF.

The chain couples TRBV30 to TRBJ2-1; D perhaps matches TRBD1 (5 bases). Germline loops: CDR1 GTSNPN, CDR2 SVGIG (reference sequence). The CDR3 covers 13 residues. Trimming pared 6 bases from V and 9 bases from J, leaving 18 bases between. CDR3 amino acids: CACLFRVTGEQFF. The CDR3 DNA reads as TGTGCCTGTTTGTTTCGAGTAACAGGTGAGCAGTTCTTC.

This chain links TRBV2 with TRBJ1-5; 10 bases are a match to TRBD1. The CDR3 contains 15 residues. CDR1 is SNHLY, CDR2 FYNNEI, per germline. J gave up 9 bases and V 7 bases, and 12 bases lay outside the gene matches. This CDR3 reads CASKTGQGVAGPQHF. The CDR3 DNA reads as TGTGCCAGCAAAACCGGACAGGGGGTAGCGGGGCCCCAGCATTTT.

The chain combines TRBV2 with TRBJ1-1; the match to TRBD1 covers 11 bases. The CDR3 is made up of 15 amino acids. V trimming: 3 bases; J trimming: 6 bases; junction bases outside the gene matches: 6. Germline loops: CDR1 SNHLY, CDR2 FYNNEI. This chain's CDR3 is CASSETGQGGSEAFF. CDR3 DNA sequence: TGTGCCAGCAGTGAGACGGGACAGGGGGGGTCTGAAGCTTTCTTT.